Reported below is one TCR beta chain. At survey level, the immunoSEQ assay was run in its v3.0 version. Sequencing was performed with immunoSEQ multiplex PCR; in TCRdb, only in-frame clones are kept and a portion is missing. The top ten hold approximately 10% of the sample, which has about 27,000 clones, 80% to 90% seen once. Germline CDR1 reads SNHLY; CDR2 reads FYNNEI. The V end lost 1 base, the J end lost 2 bases, and 15 bases lay between the germline ends. The CDR3 sequence is 16 residues long. This sample stems from a study of long-term antiretroviral therapy in people with HIV. The receptor comes from a man aged 35 to 55 with HIV. The starting material was unsorted PBMCs, obtained 3 years after starting antiretroviral therapy. The V gene is TRBV2, the J gene TRBJ2-7, with a possible D match to TRBD2 (7 bases). This chain's CDR3 is CASSEEGGGLAYEQYF. DNA for the CDR3: TGTGCCAGCAGTGAAGAGGGGGGGGGACTCGCCTACGAGCAGTACTTC. The full variable domain, its missing parts supplied by reference TRBV2 and TRBJ2-7, is EPEVTQTPSHQVTQMGQEVILRCVPISNHLYFYWYRQILGQKVEFLVSFYNNEISEKSEIFDDQFSVERPDGSNFTLKIRSTKLEDSAMYFCASSEEGGGLAYEQYFGPGTRLTVT.